This passage covers 17 T cell receptor beta chains from one sample sequenced in a study of cytomegalovirus exposure and HLA in healthy donors. The PCR made use of 60 Vbeta and 13 Jbeta primers. Generated by immunoSEQ multiplex PCR, the TCRdb table keeps only in-frame clones and is missing some. The sample consists of approximately 140,000 clones, 70% to 80% of them appearing once. What was sequenced was PBMCs. The receptor set was obtained from a woman aged 45-59 years in good health and CMV-seropositive.

This clone is a singleton in its sample. J is TRBJ2-4 and V is TRBV7-2; D may be TRBD1 (6 bases). The CDR3 is made up of 14 amino acids. Germline CDR1 SGHTA, CDR2 FQGNSA. V was cut by 2 bases and J by 9 bases, with 14 bases left in between. CDR3 region: CASSLPQGTVIQYF. The CDR3 nucleotides are TGTGCCAGCAGCTTACCCCAGGGGACGGTCATTCAGTACTTC.

The gene calls are TRBV10-3 and TRBJ1-2; a weak D match, TRBD1 (5 bases). V shed 4 bases and J shed 8 bases, with 11 bases lying between them. CDR3 length equals 12 residues. In germline, CDR1 is ENHRY, CDR2 SYGVKD. This CDR3 is CAISADSDGYTF. Here the CDR3 DNA reads TGTGCCATCAGTGCCGACAGTGACGGCTACACCTTC.

This clone was detected a few times. The chain has TRBV11-3 and TRBJ2-1; TRBD2 is a possible D gene (5 bases). The V gene's germline CDR1 is SGHNT and CDR2 YENEEA. Trimming pared 5 bases from V and 4 bases from J, leaving 9 bases between. The CDR3 loop spans 13 amino acids. CDR3 residues: CASSPRGYNEQFF. The CDR3 DNA is TGTGCCAGCAGCCCCCGGGGTTACAATGAGCAGTTCTTC.

This chain uses TRBV6-4 with TRBJ1-2, with a possible D match to TRBD1 (5 bases). Germline V CDR1 and CDR2: MRHNA, SNTAGT. CDR3 length equals 16 residues. With 0 bases removed from V and 4 bases from J, the gap between germline ends came to 15 bases. CDR3 residues: CASSDSGGLSPYGYTF. For the CDR3, the DNA is TGTGCCAGCAGTGACTCCGGGGGACTCAGCCCCTATGGCTACACCTTC.

As regards this clone: A junction end diverges from the germline sequence, so it may reflect a read error. This chain connects TRBV2 to TRBJ1-4, with D uncertain. Germline V lookup: CDR1 SNHLY, CDR2 FYNNEI. This CDR3 is built from 12 residues. As DNA, the CDR3 is TGTGCCAGCAGACTCACTAGTGAAAAACTGTTTTTT. This sequence encodes CASRLTSEKLFF.

V usage is TRBV10-3 and J usage is TRBJ2-7; D is undetermined. The CDR3 totals 13 residues. The V end was cut by 8 bases, the J end by 3 bases, with 14 bases between. Germline CDR1 and CDR2: ENHRY and SYGVKD. In DNA, the CDR3 is TGTGCCATCGGGCCTGCGCTCAGCTACGAGCAGTACTTC. This sequence encodes CAIGPALSYEQYF.

This clone was counted once. This chain links TRBV6-6 with TRBJ2-7; TRBD1 aligns across 10 bases. The junction had 3 bases not matched to a gene; V was cut back by 4 bases and J by 3 bases. CDR1 and CDR2 from the germline V gene are MNHNY and SVGAGI (reference sequence). The CDR3 is made up of 14 amino acids. In DNA form, the CDR3 reads TGTGCCAGCAGTTTCCGGGACAGGGGCTACGAGCAGTACTTC. This gives the protein CASSFRDRGYEQYF.

This clone has more than one count but fewer than ten. The rearrangement links TRBV6-1 to TRBJ2-7; maybe TRBD1 (8 bases). The CDR3 is made up of 16 amino acids. CDR1 is MNHNS, CDR2 SASEGT, per germline. V shed 3 bases and J shed 3 bases, with 18 bases lying between them. CDR3 sequence reads: CASSDQGASGIYEQYF. The CDR3, as DNA: TGTGCCAGCAGTGATCAGGGGGCTAGCGGTATCTACGAGCAGTACTTC.

The rearrangement links TRBV7-6 to TRBJ2-7; 13 nucleotides agree with TRBD2. Losses at the gene ends were 1 base for V and 7 bases for J; bases not matched to a gene: 10. This CDR3 has 17 amino acids. Germline V gene lookup returns CDR1 SGHVS and CDR2 FNYEAQ. The CDR3 here is CASSLGMGLAGTWEQYF. CDR3 sequence (DNA): TGTGCCAGCAGCTTAGGGATGGGACTAGCGGGGACCTGGGAGCAGTACTTC. Complete variable domain (other parts from reference TRBV7-6 and TRBJ2-7): GAGVSQSPRYKVTKRGQDVALRCDPISGHVSLYWYRQALGQGPEFLTYFNYEAQQDKSGLPNDRFSAERPEGSISTLTIQRTEQRDSAMYRCASSLGMGLAGTWEQYFGPGTRLTVT.

V gene TRBV2 combines with J gene TRBJ1-4, with 9 nucleotides matching TRBD1. The length of the CDR3 is 13 residues. V trimming: 10 bases; J trimming: 4 bases; junction bases outside the gene matches: 4. In germline, CDR1 is SNHLY, CDR2 FYNNEI. The CDR3 DNA reads TGTGCCAACAGGGGGCTCCTTAATGAAAAACTGTTTTTT. Its translation is CANRGLLNEKLFF.

V and J are TRBV2 and TRBJ1-5; D possibly corresponds to TRBD1 (5 bases). V was shortened by 4 bases and J by 0 bases, with 7 bases between the two germline ends. This CDR3 comprises 14 residues. Germline CDR1 and CDR2: SNHLY and FYNNEI. CDR3 protein: CASSGTNSNQPQHF. CDR3 DNA sequence: TGTGCCAGCAGTGGGACAAATAGCAATCAGCCCCAGCATTTT.

The chain links TRBV6-4 to TRBJ2-2; the match to TRBD1 covers 7 bases. CDR1 is MRHNA and CDR2 is SNTAGT in the germline V gene. CDR3 length: 14 amino acids. Losses at the gene ends were 4 bases for V and 4 bases for J; bases not matched to a gene: 3. As DNA, the CDR3 is TGTGCCAGCAGTGGCACAGGGGCCACCGGGGAGCTGTTTTTT. It encodes CASSGTGATGELFF.

The CDR3 bases are TGTGCCAGCAGAGAGTACCAAGAGACCCAGTACTTC. Encoded protein: CASREYQETQYF. V usage is TRBV28 and J usage is TRBJ2-5; D gene uncertain. Germline V lookup: CDR1 MDHEN, CDR2 SYDVKM. The V end lost 6 bases, the J end lost 0 bases, and 5 bases lay between the germline ends. This CDR3 has 12 amino acids.

The rearrangement joins TRBV18 to TRBJ2-7; perhaps TRBD2 as D (5 bases). With 6 bases removed from V and 3 bases from J, the gap between germline ends came to 12 bases. Germline V lookup: CDR1 KGHSH, CDR2 LQKENI. The CDR3 covers 13 residues. The CDR3 protein is CASSPDGDYEQYF. The CDR3 DNA is TGTGCCAGCTCCCCGGACGGGGACTACGAGCAGTACTTC.

This CDR3 reads CASSPYLGTNEKLFF. Written as DNA, the CDR3 is TGTGCCAGCTCACCATACCTCGGTACTAATGAAAAACTGTTTTTT. The rearrangement joins TRBV18 to TRBJ1-4; D uncertain. Germline V lookup: CDR1 KGHSH, CDR2 LQKENI. V lost 2 bases and J 2 bases, leaving 9 bases between the germline ends. The CDR3 covers 15 residues.

The CDR3 coding sequence is TGTGCCAGCAGCCTTTCCGGGGGTGACTATCAGCCCCAGCATTTT. As protein: CASSLSGGDYQPQHF. The V and J genes are TRBV7-8 and TRBJ1-5, with D maybe TRBD1 (5 bases). CDR1 is SGHVS and CDR2 is FQNEAQ in the germline V gene. The length of the CDR3 is 15 residues. Trimming shortened V by 5 bases and J by 5 bases, and 16 bases separated the two germline ends. Full variable domain (remainder filled in from reference TRBV7-8 and TRBJ1-5): GAGVSQSPRYKVAKRGQDVALRCDPISGHVSLFWYQQALGQGPEFLTYFQNEAQLDKSGLPSDRFFAERPEGSVSTLKIQRTQQEDSAVYLCASSLSGGDYQPQHFGDGTRLSIL.

A few counts support this clone. The gene calls are TRBV4-2 and TRBJ1-2; D remains unclear. The germline V gene has CDR1 LGHNA and CDR2 YNFKEQ. Between the trimmed V and J ends, which lost 1 base and 4 bases, there was a span of 10 bases. CDR3 length equals 14 residues. The CDR3 DNA reads as TGTGCCAGCAGCCAAGTTCAGAGGGTCTATGGCTACACCTTC. This encodes CASSQVQRVYGYTF.